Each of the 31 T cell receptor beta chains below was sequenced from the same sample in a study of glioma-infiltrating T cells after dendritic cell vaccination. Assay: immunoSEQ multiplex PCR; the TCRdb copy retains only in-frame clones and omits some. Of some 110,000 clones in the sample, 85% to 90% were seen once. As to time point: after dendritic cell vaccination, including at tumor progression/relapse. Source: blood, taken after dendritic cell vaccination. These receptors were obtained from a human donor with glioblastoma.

CDR3 residues: CAWTPGVSGELFF. The CDR3, as DNA: TGTGCCTGGACCCCCGGGGTATCCGGGGAGCTGTTTTTT. J is TRBJ2-2 and V is TRBV30, with D possibly TRBD2 on 5 matching bases. The length of the CDR3 is 13 residues. V lost 4 bases, J lost 6 bases, and 12 bases lay in between. Germline-derived CDR1 and CDR2 are GTSNPN and SVGIG (reference sequence).

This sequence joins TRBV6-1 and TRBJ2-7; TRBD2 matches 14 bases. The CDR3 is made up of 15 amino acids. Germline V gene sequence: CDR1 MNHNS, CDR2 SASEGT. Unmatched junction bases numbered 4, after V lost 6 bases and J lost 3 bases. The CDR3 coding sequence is TGTGCCAGCAGACCCGGGACTAGCGGGAGCTACGAGCAGTACTTC. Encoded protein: CASRPGTSGSYEQYF.

The CDR3 DNA is TGTGCCAGCTCACGTCTGACAGGGAATGAGGATGGCTACACCTTC. Amino acids: CASSRLTGNEDGYTF. The gene calls are TRBV18 and TRBJ1-2; 7 nucleotides align to TRBD1. V shed 4 bases, J shed 6 bases, and the junction held 11 bases outside the gene matches. Looked up from germline, CDR1 is KGHSH and CDR2 is LQKENI. The CDR3 sequence is 15 residues long.

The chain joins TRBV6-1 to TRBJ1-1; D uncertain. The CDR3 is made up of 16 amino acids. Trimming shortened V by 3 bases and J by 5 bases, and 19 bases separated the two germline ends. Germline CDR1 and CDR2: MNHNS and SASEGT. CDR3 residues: CASSDPAGAGRTEAFF. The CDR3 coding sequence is TGTGCCAGCAGTGACCCTGCCGGAGCGGGGAGGACTGAAGCTTTCTTT.

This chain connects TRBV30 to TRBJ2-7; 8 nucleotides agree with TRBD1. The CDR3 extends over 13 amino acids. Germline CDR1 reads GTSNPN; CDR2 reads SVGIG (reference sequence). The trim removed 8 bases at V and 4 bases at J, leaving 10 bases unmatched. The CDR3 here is CARTGKGSYEQYF. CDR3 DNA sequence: TGTGCCAGGACAGGGAAGGGCTCTTACGAGCAGTACTTC. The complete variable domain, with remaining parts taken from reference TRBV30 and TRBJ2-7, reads SQTIHQWPATLVQPVGSPLSLECTVEGTSNPNLYWYRQAAGRGLQLLFYSVGIGQISSEVPQNLSASRPQDRQFILSSKKLLLSDSGFYLCARTGKGSYEQYFGPGTRLTVT.

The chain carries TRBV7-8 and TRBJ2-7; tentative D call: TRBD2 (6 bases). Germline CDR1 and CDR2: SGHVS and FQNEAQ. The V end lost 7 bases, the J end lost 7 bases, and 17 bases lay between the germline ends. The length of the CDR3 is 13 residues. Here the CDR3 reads CASTGSQYVEQYF. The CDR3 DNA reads TGTGCCAGCACCGGGAGTCAGTATGTTGAGCAGTACTTC.

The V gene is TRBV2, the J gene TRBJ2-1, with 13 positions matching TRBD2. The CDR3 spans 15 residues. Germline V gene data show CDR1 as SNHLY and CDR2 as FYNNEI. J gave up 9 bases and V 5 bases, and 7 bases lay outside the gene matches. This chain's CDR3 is CASSPLRTSGSEQFF. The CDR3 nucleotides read TGTGCCAGCAGTCCCCTAAGGACTAGCGGGAGTGAGCAGTTCTTC.

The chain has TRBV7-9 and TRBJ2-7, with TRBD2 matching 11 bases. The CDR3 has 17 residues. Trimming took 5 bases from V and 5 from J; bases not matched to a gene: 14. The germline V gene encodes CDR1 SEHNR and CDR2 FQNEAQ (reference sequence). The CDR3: CASSKLAGAGVRHEQYF. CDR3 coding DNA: TGTGCCAGCAGCAAACTAGCGGGAGCCGGCGTGCGCCACGAGCAGTACTTC.

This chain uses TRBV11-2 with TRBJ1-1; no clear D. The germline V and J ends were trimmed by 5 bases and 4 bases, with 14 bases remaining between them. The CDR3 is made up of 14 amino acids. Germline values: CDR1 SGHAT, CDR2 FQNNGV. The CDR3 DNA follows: TGTGCCAGCAGCGCCCCCTCTAGAAGCACTGAAGCTTTCTTT. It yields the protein CASSAPSRSTEAFF. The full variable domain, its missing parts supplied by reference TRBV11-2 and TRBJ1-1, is EAGVAQSPRYKIIEKRQSVAFWCNPISGHATLYWYQQILGQGPKLLIQFQNNGVVDDSQLPKDRFSAERLKGVDSTLKIQPAKLEDSAVYLCASSAPSRSTEAFFGQGTRLTVV.

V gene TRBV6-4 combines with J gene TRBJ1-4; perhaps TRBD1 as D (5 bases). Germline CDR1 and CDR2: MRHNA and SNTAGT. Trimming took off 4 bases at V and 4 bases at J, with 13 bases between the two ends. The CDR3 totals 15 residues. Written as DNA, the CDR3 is TGTGCCAGCAGTGTGACAGCCTCAGGTAATGAAAAACTGTTTTTT. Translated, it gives CASSVTASGNEKLFF.

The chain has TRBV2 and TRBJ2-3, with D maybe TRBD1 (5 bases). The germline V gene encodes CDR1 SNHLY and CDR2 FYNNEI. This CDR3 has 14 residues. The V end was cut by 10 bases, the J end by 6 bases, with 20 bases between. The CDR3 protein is CAILRDDGPDTQYF. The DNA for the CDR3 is TGTGCCATTCTCAGGGATGACGGTCCCGATACGCAGTATTTT.

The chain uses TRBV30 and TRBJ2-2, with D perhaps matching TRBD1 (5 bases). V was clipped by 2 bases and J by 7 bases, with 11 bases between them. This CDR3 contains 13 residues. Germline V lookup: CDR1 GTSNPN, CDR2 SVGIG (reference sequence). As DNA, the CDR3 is TGTGCCTGGAGTTTTTCAGGGCTCGGGGAGCTGTTTTTT. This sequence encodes CAWSFSGLGELFF.

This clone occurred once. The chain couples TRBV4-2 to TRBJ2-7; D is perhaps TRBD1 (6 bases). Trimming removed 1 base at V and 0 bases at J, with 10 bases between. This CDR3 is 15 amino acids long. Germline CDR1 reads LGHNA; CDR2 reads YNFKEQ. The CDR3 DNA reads TGTGCCAGCAGCCAAGGAGGGGGTAGCTCCTACGAGCAGTACTTC. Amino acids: CASSQGGGSSYEQYF.

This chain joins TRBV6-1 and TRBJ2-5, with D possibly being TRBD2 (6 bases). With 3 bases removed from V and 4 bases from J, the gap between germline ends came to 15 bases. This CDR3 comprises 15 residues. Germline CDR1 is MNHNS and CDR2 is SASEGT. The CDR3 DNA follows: TGTGCCAGCAGTGATCCGGCCCTGGGAGGAGAGACCCAGTACTTC. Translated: CASSDPALGGETQYF.

The CDR3 DNA follows: TGTGCCACCAGCAGCCACACAGATACGCAGTATTTT. It specifies CATSSHTDTQYF. The chain has TRBV15 and TRBJ2-3; D is unclear. The V end was cut by 3 bases, the J end by 2 bases, with 3 bases between. There are 12 residues in the CDR3. Germline V gives CDR1 LNHNV, CDR2 YYDKDF (reference sequence).

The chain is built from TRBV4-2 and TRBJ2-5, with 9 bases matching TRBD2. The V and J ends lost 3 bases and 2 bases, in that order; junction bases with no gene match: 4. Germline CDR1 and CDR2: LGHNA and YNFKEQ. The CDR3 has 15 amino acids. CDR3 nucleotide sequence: TGTGCCAGCAGCCATAGACTAGCGGATCAAGAGACCCAGTACTTC. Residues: CASSHRLADQETQYF.

CDR3 nucleotide sequence: TGTGCCATCAGTGAGTCGAACGGGGTTTCGAGCAATCAGCCCCAGCATTTT. Its protein is CAISESNGVSSNQPQHF. The chain employs TRBV10-3 and TRBJ1-5, with no clear D. Germline CDR1 reads ENHRY; CDR2 reads SYGVKD. The CDR3 totals 17 residues. With 0 bases removed from V and 1 base from J, the gap between germline ends came to 13 bases.

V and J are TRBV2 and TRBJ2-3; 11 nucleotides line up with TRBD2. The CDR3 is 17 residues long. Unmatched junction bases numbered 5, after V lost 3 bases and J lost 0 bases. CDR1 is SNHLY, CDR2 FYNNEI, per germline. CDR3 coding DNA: TGTGCCAGCAGTGATGGACTAGCGGGTACTAGCACAGATACGCAGTATTTT. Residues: CASSDGLAGTSTDTQYF.

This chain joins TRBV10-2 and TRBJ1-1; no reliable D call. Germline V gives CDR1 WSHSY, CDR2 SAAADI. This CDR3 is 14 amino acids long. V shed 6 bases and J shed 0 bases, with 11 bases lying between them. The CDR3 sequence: CASRVGPMNTEAFF. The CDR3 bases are TGCGCCAGCAGGGTTGGGCCTATGAACACTGAAGCTTTCTTT.

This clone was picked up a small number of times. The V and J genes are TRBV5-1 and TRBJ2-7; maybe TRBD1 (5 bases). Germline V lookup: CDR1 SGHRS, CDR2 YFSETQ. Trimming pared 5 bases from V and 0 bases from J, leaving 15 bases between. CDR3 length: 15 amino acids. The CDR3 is CASSSQGAVSYEQYF. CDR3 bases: TGCGCCAGCAGTTCCCAGGGCGCCGTCTCCTACGAGCAGTACTTC.

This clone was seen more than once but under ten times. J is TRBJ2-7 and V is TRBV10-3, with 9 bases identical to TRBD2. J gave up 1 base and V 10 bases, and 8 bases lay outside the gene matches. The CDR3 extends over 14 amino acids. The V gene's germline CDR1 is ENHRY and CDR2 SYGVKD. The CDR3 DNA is TGTGCCACTGAAGCGGGAGGAATGTCCTACGAGCAGTACTTC. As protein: CATEAGGMSYEQYF.

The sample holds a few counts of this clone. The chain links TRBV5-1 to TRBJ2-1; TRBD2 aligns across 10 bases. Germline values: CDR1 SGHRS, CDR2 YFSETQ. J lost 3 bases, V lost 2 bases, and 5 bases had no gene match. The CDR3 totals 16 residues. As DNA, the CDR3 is TGCGCCAGCAGCTTCACTAGCGGGGACGACTACAATGAGCAGTTCTTC. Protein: CASSFTSGDDYNEQFF.

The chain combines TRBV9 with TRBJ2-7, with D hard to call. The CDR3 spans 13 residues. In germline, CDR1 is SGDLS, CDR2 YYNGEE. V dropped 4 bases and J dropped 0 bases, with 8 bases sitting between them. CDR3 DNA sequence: TGTGCCAGCAGCCCCCGGAGCTCCTACGAGCAGTACTTC. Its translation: CASSPRSSYEQYF.

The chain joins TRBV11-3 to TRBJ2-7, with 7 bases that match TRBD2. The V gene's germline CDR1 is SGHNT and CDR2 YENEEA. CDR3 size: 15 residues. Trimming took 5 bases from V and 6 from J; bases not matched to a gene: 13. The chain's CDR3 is CASSDGLGGFSEQYF. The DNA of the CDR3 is TGTGCCAGCAGCGACGGACTGGGAGGGTTCTCCGAGCAGTACTTC.

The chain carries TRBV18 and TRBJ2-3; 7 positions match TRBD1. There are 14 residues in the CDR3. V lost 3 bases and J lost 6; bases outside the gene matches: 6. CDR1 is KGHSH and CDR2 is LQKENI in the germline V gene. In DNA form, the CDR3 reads TGTGCCAGCTCACCTTTAAGACAGGGTGATACGCAGTATTTT. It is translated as CASSPLRQGDTQYF. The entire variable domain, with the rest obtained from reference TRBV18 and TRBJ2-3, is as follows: NAGVMQNPRHLVRRRGQEARLRCSPMKGHSHVYWYRQLPEEGLKFMVYLQKENIIDESGMPKERFSAEFPKEGPSILRIQQVVRGDSAAYFCASSPLRQGDTQYFGPGTRLTVL.

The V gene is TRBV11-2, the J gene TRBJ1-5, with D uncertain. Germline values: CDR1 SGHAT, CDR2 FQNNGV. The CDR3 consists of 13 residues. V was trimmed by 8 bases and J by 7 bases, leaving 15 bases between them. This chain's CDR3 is CASAYSRDQPQHF. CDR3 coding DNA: TGTGCCAGCGCCTACAGTCGTGACCAGCCCCAGCATTTT.

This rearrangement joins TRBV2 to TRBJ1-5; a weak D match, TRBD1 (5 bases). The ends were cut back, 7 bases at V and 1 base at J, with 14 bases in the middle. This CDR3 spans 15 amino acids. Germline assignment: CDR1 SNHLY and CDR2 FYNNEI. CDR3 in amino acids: CASKGSGISNQPQHF. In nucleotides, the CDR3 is TGTGCCAGCAAAGGATCAGGGATCAGCAATCAGCCCCAGCATTTT. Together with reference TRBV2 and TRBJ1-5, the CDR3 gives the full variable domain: EPEVTQTPSHQVTQMGQEVILRCVPISNHLYFYWYRQILGQKVEFLVSFYNNEISEKSEIFDDQFSVERPDGSNFTLKIRSTKLEDSAMYFCASKGSGISNQPQHFGDGTRLSIL.

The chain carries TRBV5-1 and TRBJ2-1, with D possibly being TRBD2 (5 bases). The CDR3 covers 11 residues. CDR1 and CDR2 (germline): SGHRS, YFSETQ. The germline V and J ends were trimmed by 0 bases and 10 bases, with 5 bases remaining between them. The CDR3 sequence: CASSLEREQFF. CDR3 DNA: TGCGCCAGCAGCTTGGAGCGGGAGCAGTTCTTC.

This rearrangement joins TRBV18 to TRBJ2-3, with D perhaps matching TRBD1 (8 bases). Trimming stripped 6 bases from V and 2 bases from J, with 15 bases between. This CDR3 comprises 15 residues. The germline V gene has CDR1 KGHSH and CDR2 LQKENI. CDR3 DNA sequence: TGTGCCAGCTCCGGGAGGACAGGGAACACAGATACGCAGTATTTT. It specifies CASSGRTGNTDTQYF.

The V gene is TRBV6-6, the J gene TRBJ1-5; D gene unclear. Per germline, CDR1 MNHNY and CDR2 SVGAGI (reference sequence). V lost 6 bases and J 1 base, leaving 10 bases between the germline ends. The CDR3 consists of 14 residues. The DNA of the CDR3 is TGTGCCAGCAGAATTGAGGTGAGCAATCAGCCCCAGCATTTT. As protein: CASRIEVSNQPQHF.

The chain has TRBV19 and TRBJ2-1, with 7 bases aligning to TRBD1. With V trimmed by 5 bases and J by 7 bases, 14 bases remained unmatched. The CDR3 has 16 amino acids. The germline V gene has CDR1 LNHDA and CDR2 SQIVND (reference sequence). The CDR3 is CASSVHGQGVGNEQFF. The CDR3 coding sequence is TGTGCCAGTAGTGTACACGGCCAGGGGGTTGGGAATGAGCAGTTCTTC.